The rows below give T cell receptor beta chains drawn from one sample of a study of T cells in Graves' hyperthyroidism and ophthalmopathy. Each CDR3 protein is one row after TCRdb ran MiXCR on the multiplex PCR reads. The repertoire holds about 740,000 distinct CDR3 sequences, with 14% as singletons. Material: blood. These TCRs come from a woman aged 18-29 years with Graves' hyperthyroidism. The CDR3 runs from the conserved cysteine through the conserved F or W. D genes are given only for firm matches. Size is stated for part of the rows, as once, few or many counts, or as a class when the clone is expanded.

CDR3: CSARPWDGSYEQYF
DNA: TGCAGTGCTCGACCATGGGACGGATCCTACGAGCAGTACTTC
D: -
size: many
J: TRBJ2-7
V: TRBV20-1

CDR3: CASSLFAGTDTQYF
DNA: TGTGCCAGCAGTTTATTCGCAGGCACAGATACGCAGTATTTT
D: -
size: few
J: TRBJ2-3
V: TRBV27

CDR3: CASRPPGTYGYTF
DNA: TGTGCCAGCAGGCCGCCAGGGACCTATGGCTACACCTTC
D: -
size: few
J: TRBJ1-2
V: TRBV6-1

CDR3: CASSFSLVGEQYF
DNA: TGTGCCAGCAGTTTTTCGCTAGTTGGCGAGCAGTACTTC
D: -
size: many
J: TRBJ2-7
V: TRBV28

CDR3: CAGSSYRGSAEPMNTEAFF
DNA: TGTGCCGGCAGTTCCTACCGTGGCAGCGCCGAGCCAATGAACACTGAAGCTTTCTTT
D: -
size: -
J: TRBJ1-1
V: TRBV28

CDR3: CATSDSTGGKEQFF
DNA: TGTGCCACCAGTGATTCGACCGGGGGGAAGGAGCAGTTCTTC
D: TRBD2
size: few
J: TRBJ2-1
V: TRBV24-1

CDR3: CASSHGGVGEKLFF
DNA: TGTGCCAGCAGCCATGGAGGCGTTGGTGAAAAACTGTTTTTT
D: -
size: many
J: TRBJ1-4
V: TRBV11-3

CDR3: CASSQAGPGLAGVHEQFF
DNA: TGCGCCAGCAGCCAAGCGGGGCCGGGACTAGCGGGAGTGCATGAGCAGTTCTTC
D: TRBD2
size: few
J: TRBJ2-1
V: TRBV4-3

CDR3: CASSFRWTGGSNEKLFF
DNA: TGTGCCAGCAGTTTCCGTTGGACAGGGGGCAGTAATGAAAAACTGTTTTTT
D: TRBD1
size: many
J: TRBJ1-4
V: TRBV27

CDR3: CASSLGDEQYF
DNA: TGTGCCAGCAGTTTGGGGGACGAGCAGTACTTC
D: -
size: many
J: TRBJ2-7
V: TRBV28

CDR3: CASSQATGRGADTQYF
DNA: TGCGCCAGCAGCCAAGCGACAGGGAGGGGAGCAGATACGCAGTATTTT
D: -
size: few
J: TRBJ2-3
V: TRBV4-3

CDR3: CASSSGTGMTEAFF
DNA: TGTGCCAGCAGTTCCGGGACAGGGATGACTGAAGCTTTCTTT
D: TRBD1
size: few
J: TRBJ1-1
V: TRBV27

CDR3: CSARDGGGRVSYNEQFF
DNA: TGCAGTGCTAGAGATGGAGGGGGGCGTGTCTCCTACAATGAGCAGTTCTTC
D: -
size: -
J: TRBJ2-1
V: TRBV20-1

CDR3: CASSFVWNEQFF
DNA: TGTGCCAGCAGCTTCGTATGGAATGAGCAGTTCTTC
D: -
size: many
J: TRBJ2-1
V: TRBV11-2

CDR3: CAWSPTFSGGSYNEQFF
DNA: TGTGCCTGGAGCCCTACTTTTTCGGGAGGGAGTTACAATGAGCAGTTCTTC
D: TRBD2
size: many
J: TRBJ2-1
V: TRBV30

CDR3: CASSEGLAGGWETQYF
DNA: TGCGCCAGCAGTGAGGGACTAGCGGGAGGGTGGGAGACCCAGTACTTC
D: TRBD2
size: -
J: TRBJ2-5
V: TRBV10-2

CDR3: CASSPDLLSTDTQYF
DNA: TGTGCCAGCAGCCCGGACCTACTGAGCACAGATACGCAGTATTTT
D: -
size: many
J: TRBJ2-3
V: TRBV7-8

CDR3: CSVEGGGPKFGELFF
DNA: TGCAGCGTTGAAGGGGGGGGTCCTAAGTTCGGGGAGCTGTTTTTT
D: TRBD2
size: few
J: TRBJ2-2
V: TRBV29-1

CDR3: CASSQDGDLEAFF
DNA: TGCGCCAGCAGCCAAGATGGAGACCTTGAAGCTTTCTTT
D: -
size: many
J: TRBJ1-1
V: TRBV4-3

CDR3: CASSFYSENTEAFF
DNA: TGTGCCAGCAGCTTTTATTCAGAGAACACTGAAGCTTTCTTT
D: -
size: -
J: TRBJ1-1
V: TRBV7-8